The 24 T cell receptor beta chains below come from one sample, sequenced in a study of regulatory T cells in long-lasting Graves disease. Time point here: persistent/refractory GD, antithyroid drugs over 5 years with positive TRAb. RNA from PBMCs was the source of the TCR library. Construction of the TCR beta libraries employed iRepertoire HTBI primers in conjunction with Arm-PCR of CDR3 regions. TCRdb fed the multiplex PCR reads into MiXCR, producing one record per CDR3 protein. The profile shows 700,000 or so distinct CDR3 sequences, about 32% of them singletons. Sequenced material: peripheral blood mononuclear cells (PBMCs), taken when the disease was refractory, from a patient treated with antithyroid drugs. The receptors stem from a female donor with Graves disease.

V is TRBV5-1 and J is TRBJ2-7; 9 bases agree with TRBD2. CDR3 size: 17 residues. Germline CDR1 reads SGHRS; CDR2 reads YFSETQ. V lost 0 bases to trimming and J lost 0 bases; unmatched junction nucleotides: 7. The chain's CDR3 is CASSLAGLAGISYEQYF. As DNA, the CDR3 is TGCGCCAGCAGCTTGGCAGGGCTAGCGGGAATCTCCTACGAGCAGTACTTC. The full variable domain, in which reference TRBV5-1 and TRBJ2-7 provide the parts outside the CDR3, is KAGVTQTPRYLIKTRGQQVTLSCSPISGHRSVSWYQQTPGQGLQFLFEYFSETQRNKGNFPGRFSGRQFSNSRSEMNVSTLELGDSALYLCASSLAGLAGISYEQYFGPGTRLTVT.

This clonotype was seen a handful of times. J is TRBJ1-6 and V is TRBV12-3 or TRBV12-4; D perhaps matches TRBD1 (5 bases). The CDR3 runs to 11 residues. The V gene lost 3 bases and the J gene lost 14 bases, with 8 bases spanning the gap. The CDR3 region is CASSFGAALHF. CDR3 nucleotides: TGTGCCAGCAGTTTCGGGGCGGCCCTCCACTTT.

Ten or more counts support this clonotype. This chain uses TRBV3-1 with TRBJ1-1; D gene unclear. The CDR3 length is 13 residues. The germline CDR1 and CDR2 sequences are LGHDT and YNNKEL (reference sequence). V lost 1 base and J lost 8, with 11 bases in between. The DNA of the CDR3 is TGTGCCAGCAGCCAAGCTCTATTGAGGGAAGCTTTCTTT. Amino acids: CASSQALLREAFF.

This clonotype was seen more than once but under ten times. The J gene is TRBJ1-6, the V gene TRBV19; 8 bases fit TRBD1. The CDR3 extends over 16 amino acids. V shed 4 bases, J shed 6 bases, and the junction held 8 bases outside the gene matches. In germline, CDR1 is LNHDA, CDR2 SQIVND (reference sequence). CDR3 protein: CASSTSSTGVNSPLHF. DNA for the CDR3: TGTGCCAGTAGTACCTCATCGACAGGGGTTAATTCACCCCTCCACTTT.

The chain carries TRBV6-9 and TRBJ2-7; tentative D call: TRBD2 (5 bases). In germline, CDR1 is MNHGY, CDR2 SVAAGI. The ends were cut back, 7 bases at V and 3 bases at J, with 16 bases in the middle. This CDR3 region has 14 residues. CDR3 bases: TGTGCCAGCAATGAGGACTGGCTCCACTACGAGCAGTACTTC. Amino acids: CASNEDWLHYEQYF.

V and J are TRBV28 and TRBJ1-4; 10 bases are shared with TRBD1. The CDR3 length is 16 residues. The V segment lost 7 bases and the J segment 3 bases; nucleotides outside the gene matches: 8. CDR1 is MDHEN, CDR2 SYDVKM, per germline. The CDR3 region is CASKPLGTGANEKLFF. The CDR3 nucleotides are TGTGCCAGCAAACCCTTGGGGACAGGGGCTAATGAAAAACTGTTTTTT.

Only a few counts were recorded for this clonotype. V is TRBV12-3 or TRBV12-4 and J is TRBJ2-7, with D unclear. There are 11 residues in the CDR3. The germline V and J ends were trimmed by 6 bases and 6 bases, with 9 bases remaining between them. The CDR3 sequence: CASSPDGEQYF. CDR3 bases: TGTGCCAGCAGCCCCGATGGCGAGCAGTACTTC.

The sample holds one count of this clonotype. V is TRBV10-3 and J is TRBJ2-5; D remains ambiguous. The V gene lost 4 bases and the J gene lost 2 bases, with 11 bases spanning the gap. The CDR3 covers 14 residues. Germline values: CDR1 ENHRY, CDR2 SYGVKD. CDR3 sequence: CAISGQKGQETQYF. DNA of the CDR3: TGTGCCATCAGTGGGCAGAAAGGGCAAGAGACCCAGTACTTC.

The chain uses TRBV7-7 and TRBJ2-2; 7 nucleotides align to TRBD1. CDR1 is SSHAT and CDR2 is FNYEAQ in the germline V gene (reference sequence). V lost 5 bases to trimming and J lost 6 bases; unmatched junction nucleotides: 9. The CDR3 is made up of 15 amino acids. The DNA for the CDR3 is TGTGCCAGCAGCCCGACAGGGTCCGGTGCCGGGGAGCTGTTTTTT. This sequence encodes CASSPTGSGAGELFF.

This clonotype was observed a handful of times. This rearrangement joins TRBV19 to TRBJ1-5; a possible D gene is TRBD1 (6 bases). Germline lookup yields CDR1 LNHDA and CDR2 SQIVND (reference sequence). Trimming left V 7 bases short and J 5 bases short, with 18 bases between. The CDR3 runs 15 residues. This CDR3 is CASTSFRDNYQPQHF. The CDR3 bases are TGTGCCAGTACCTCTTTCCGGGACAATTATCAGCCCCAGCATTTT.

The chain combines TRBV6-1 with TRBJ2-7; D possibly corresponds to TRBD2 (6 bases). V lost 6 bases to trimming and J lost 0 bases, with 21 bases between them. The V gene's germline CDR1 is MNHNS and CDR2 SASEGT. There are 17 residues in the CDR3. The CDR3 is CASRALAFRDSSYEQYF. In DNA form, the CDR3 reads TGTGCCAGCAGGGCCCTAGCGTTCCGGGATAGCTCCTACGAGCAGTACTTC.

This chain uses TRBV7-3 with TRBJ2-6; D is possibly TRBD1 (5 bases). CDR1 SGHTA and CDR2 FQGTGA come from the germline V gene. The CDR3 consists of 16 residues. Trimming cost V 5 bases and J 4 bases, with 15 bases left between them. The chain's CDR3 is CASSQSSGSGANVLTF. The CDR3 nucleotides read TGTGCCAGCAGCCAAAGCTCAGGGTCCGGGGCCAACGTCCTGACTTTC.

The chain links TRBV12-3 or TRBV12-4 to TRBJ2-1; the D is unclear. This CDR3 region has 12 residues. Trimming pared 2 bases from V and 7 bases from J, leaving 6 bases between. The CDR3 here is CASSLHGNEQFF. Here the CDR3 DNA reads TGTGCCAGCAGTTTACATGGGAATGAGCAGTTCTTC.

CDR3 DNA: TGTGCCTGGAGCCGACACCAGGGGGCTAACTATGGCTACACCTTC. It translates to CAWSRHQGANYGYTF. This sequence joins TRBV30 and TRBJ1-2, with TRBD1 matching 7 bases. The CDR3 length is 15 residues. Trimming removed 3 bases from V and 0 bases from J; junction bases left unmatched: 7. Per germline, CDR1 GTSNPN and CDR2 SVGIG (reference sequence).

The sample holds many counts of this clonotype. V and J are TRBV28 and TRBJ1-2; no definite D call. Germline CDR1 is MDHEN and CDR2 is SYDVKM. Trimming removed 3 bases from V and 6 bases from J, with 2 bases in between. The CDR3 totals 10 residues. Here the CDR3 reads CASSFNGYTF. Here the CDR3 DNA reads TGTGCCAGCAGTTTTAATGGCTACACCTTC.

The J gene is TRBJ1-1, the V gene TRBV29-1; D may be TRBD1 (6 bases). Germline values: CDR1 SQVTM, CDR2 ANQGSEA. This CDR3 is built from 11 residues. Trimming pared 4 bases from V and 7 bases from J, leaving 10 bases between. CDR3 residues: CSVGGGLEAFF. DNA for the CDR3: TGCAGCGTTGGAGGGGGACTTGAAGCTTTCTTT.

V and J are TRBV3-1 and TRBJ2-4; D not certain. This CDR3 comprises 16 residues. V lost 0 bases and J lost 4, with 13 bases in between. Germline V CDR1 and CDR2: LGHDT, YNNKEL (reference sequence). The CDR3 sequence is CASSQDTGGVKNIQYF. CDR3 nucleotides: TGTGCCAGCAGCCAAGATACCGGCGGAGTGAAAAACATTCAGTACTTC.

This chain joins TRBV7-6 and TRBJ2-5, with D possibly TRBD2 on 6 matching bases. Trimming took 6 bases from V and 5 from J, leaving 19 bases between them. Germline loops: CDR1 SGHVS, CDR2 FNYEAQ. The CDR3 runs 15 residues. In nucleotides, the CDR3 is TGTGCCAGCAGTCGGAGGGACGGACTTCTTGAGACCCAGTACTTC. Encoded protein: CASSRRDGLLETQYF.

This chain links TRBV27 with TRBJ2-7; maybe TRBD1 (5 bases). There are 15 residues in the CDR3. V lost 5 bases to trimming and J lost 2 bases, with 16 bases between them. Per the germline V gene, CDR1 is MNHEY and CDR2 is SMNVEV (reference sequence). The CDR3 region is CASSLIDSLPYEQYF. The CDR3 DNA reads TGTGCCAGCAGTCTGATCGACAGTCTCCCCTACGAGCAGTACTTC.

This clonotype was recorded many times. This chain uses TRBV13 with TRBJ2-5, with D maybe TRBD2 (5 bases). This CDR3 contains 14 residues. Germline CDR1 and CDR2: PRHDT and FYEKMQ (reference sequence). Trimming removed 7 bases at V and 9 bases at J, with 21 bases between. CDR3 DNA: TGTGCCAGCACCCTAGCCGGATCGAATGTGGCCCAGTACTTC. It codes for CASTLAGSNVAQYF. Using reference TRBV13 and TRBJ2-5 for the parts outside the CDR3, the full variable domain is AAGVIQSPRHLIKEKRETATLKCYPIPRHDTVYWYQQGPGQDPQFLISFYEKMQSDKGSIPDRFSAQQFSDYHSELNMSSLELGDSALYFCASTLAGSNVAQYFGPGTRLLVL.

The V call is TRBV12-5, the J call TRBJ2-7; D may be TRBD2 (6 bases). CDR3 length equals 13 residues. From germline, CDR1 is LGHNT and CDR2 FRNRAP. Trimming removed 5 bases from V and 0 bases from J, with 8 bases in between. CDR3 bases: TGTGCTAGTGGTGCGGGAACCTCCTACGAGCAGTACTTC. Translating gives CASGAGTSYEQYF.

V gene TRBV2 combines with J gene TRBJ2-7, with D possibly called TRBD1 or TRBD2 (5 bases each). CDR1 is SNHLY and CDR2 is FYNNEI in the germline V gene. Trimming removed 2 bases at V and 2 bases at J, with 13 bases between. The length of the CDR3 is 15 residues. The CDR3 DNA follows: TGTGCCAGCAGTGAATTGTATAAGGGACCCTACGAGCAGTACTTC. As protein: CASSELYKGPYEQYF.

A few counts support this clonotype. The rearrangement uses TRBV18 and TRBJ1-1; maybe TRBD1 (5 bases). CDR1 is KGHSH, CDR2 LQKENI, per germline. The CDR3 has 14 residues. Trimming cost V 6 bases and J 5 bases, with 16 bases left between them. The CDR3 loop reads CASSPGGVRTEAFF. The CDR3 region has the DNA TGTGCCAGCTCTCCGGGGGGGGTAAGGACTGAAGCTTTCTTT.

The chain combines TRBV30 with TRBJ1-2; the D gene is possibly TRBD1 (5 bases). V shed 2 bases and J shed 9 bases, with 7 bases lying between them. There are 10 residues in the CDR3. Germline CDR1 and CDR2: GTSNPN and SVGIG (reference sequence). The chain's CDR3 is CAWSKGSYTF. For the CDR3, the DNA is TGTGCCTGGAGTAAGGGGAGCTACACCTTC.